This T cell receptor (beta chain) was sequenced for a study of T cells in Graves' hyperthyroidism and ophthalmopathy. Overall study findings and caveats: Among clonotypes expanded in thyroid above 0.001, most were also found in blood.

CDR1 is SGDLS, CDR2 YYNGEE, per germline. This CDR3 comprises 14 residues. V was clipped by 6 bases and J by 0 bases, with 13 bases between them. Each diagnosis was grounded in clinical symptoms, serum thyroxine and TRAb, thyroid ultrasound, and orbital computed tomography. Source material for PBMCs was more than 7.5 ml fresh peripheral blood. This clonotype was counted many times. Its target is unknown. The CDR3 regions of TCR beta were amplified from RNA transcripts. With the HTBI primer set, the TCR CDR3 went through a first round of RT-PCR. From the multiplex PCR reads, TCRdb called clonotypes with MiXCR, one entry per CDR3 protein. The sample contains more than 300,000 distinct CDR3 sequences, roughly 20% of which appear only once.

The sequence was obtained from a man aged 18-30 years with Graves' ophthalmopathy. Material: blood. The chain is built from TRBV9 and TRBJ2-7; D might be TRBD2 (5 bases). The CDR3 bases are TGTGCCAGCAATGAGGGAGAACCCTCCTACGAGCAGTACTTC. Amino acids: CASNEGEPSYEQYF. Full variable domain (remainder filled in from reference TRBV9 and TRBJ2-7): DSGVTQTPKHLITATGQRVTLRCSPRSGDLSVYWYQQSLDQGLQFLIQYYNGEERAKGNILERFSAQQFPDLHSELNLSSLELGDSALYFCASNEGEPSYEQYFGPGTRLTVT.